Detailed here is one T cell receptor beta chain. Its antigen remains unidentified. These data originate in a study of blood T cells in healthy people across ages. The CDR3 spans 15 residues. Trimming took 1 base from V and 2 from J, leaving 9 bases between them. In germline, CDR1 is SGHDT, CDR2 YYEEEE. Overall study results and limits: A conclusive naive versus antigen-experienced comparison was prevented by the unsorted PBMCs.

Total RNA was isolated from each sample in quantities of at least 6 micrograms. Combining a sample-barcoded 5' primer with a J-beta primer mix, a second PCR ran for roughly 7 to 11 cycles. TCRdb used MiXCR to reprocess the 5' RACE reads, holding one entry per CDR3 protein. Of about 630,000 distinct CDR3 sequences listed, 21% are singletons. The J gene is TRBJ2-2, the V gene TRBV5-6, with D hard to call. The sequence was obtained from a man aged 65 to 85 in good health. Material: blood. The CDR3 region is CASSLISGNTGELFF. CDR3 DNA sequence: TGTGCCAGCAGCTTGATTTCGGGCAACACCGGGGAGCTGTTTTTT.